Shown below are 20 T cell receptor beta chains from a single sample sequenced in a study of T cell responses to AZD1222 COVID-19 vaccine. The table came from immunoSEQ multiplex PCR; TCRdb's copy has only in-frame clones and leaves some out. The sample has roughly 180,000 clones, 90% to 95% seen once. The material was peripheral blood, obtained on day 0 of AZD1222 vaccination. The receptor set was obtained from an adult in good health.

The genes are TRBV7-9 and TRBJ2-3; D is tentatively TRBD1 or TRBD2 (5 bases each). Trimming removed 5 bases at V and 3 bases at J, with 9 bases between. The CDR3 consists of 13 residues. Per the germline V gene, CDR1 is SEHNR and CDR2 is FQNEAQ (reference sequence). CDR3 in DNA: TGTGCCAGCAGCCCGGGGACGACAGATACGCAGTATTTT. Protein product: CASSPGTTDTQYF.

The chain uses TRBV6-5 and TRBJ2-1, with 13 bases aligning to TRBD2. The ends lost 4 bases at V and 8 bases at J; junction bases unmatched: 8. The CDR3 consists of 16 residues. The germline V gene has CDR1 MNHEY and CDR2 SVGAGI. The CDR3 is CASSSGLAGPQDEQFF. Here the CDR3 DNA reads TGTGCCAGCAGTTCGGGACTAGCGGGACCCCAGGATGAGCAGTTCTTC.

The chain has TRBV5-1 and TRBJ2-7; the D call may be TRBD1 or TRBD2 (5 bases each). Trimming stripped 4 bases from V and 2 bases from J, with 16 bases between. Germline V CDR1 and CDR2: SGHRS, YFSETQ. This CDR3 has 15 amino acids. CDR3: CASSTTGTPTYEQYF. The CDR3 nucleotides are TGCGCCAGCAGCACAACCGGGACCCCGACCTACGAGCAGTACTTC.

This chain joins TRBV12-3 or TRBV12-4 and TRBJ1-5; TRBD1 matches 7 bases. The trim removed 6 bases at V and 5 bases at J, leaving 4 bases unmatched. This CDR3 spans 13 amino acids. The CDR3 protein is CASSQTGYQPQHF. CDR3 in DNA: TGTGCCAGCAGCCAGACAGGGTATCAGCCCCAGCATTTT.

The V call is TRBV6-5, the J call TRBJ1-3; 7 bases map to TRBD1. CDR1 is MNHEY and CDR2 is SVGAGI in the germline V gene. The CDR3 runs 14 residues. V gave up 6 bases and J gave up 4 bases; unmatched junction bases: 6. The CDR3 region has the DNA TGTGCCAGCAGGAATACAGGGGTCGGAAACACCATATATTTT. Its protein product is CASRNTGVGNTIYF.

The chain employs TRBV9 and TRBJ1-1; D remains ambiguous. Deletions cut 0 bases from V and 4 bases from J, with 7 bases between. The germline CDR1 and CDR2 sequences are SGDLS and YYNGEE. This CDR3 has 13 residues. DNA of the CDR3: TGTGCCAGCAGCGTAGGAACAGCCACTGAAGCTTTCTTT. Its translation is CASSVGTATEAFF.

The chain combines TRBV7-6 with TRBJ2-5; 13 bases fit TRBD2. With 5 bases clipped from V and 5 bases from J, the junction kept 5 bases outside the gene matches. Germline CDR1 is SGHVS and CDR2 is FNYEAQ. The CDR3 extends over 15 amino acids. In nucleotides, the CDR3 is TGTGCCAGCAGCCGGGGACTAGCGGGAAGTGAGACCCAGTACTTC. It codes for CASSRGLAGSETQYF. The complete variable domain, with remaining parts taken from reference TRBV7-6 and TRBJ2-5, reads GAGVSQSPRYKVTKRGQDVALRCDPISGHVSLYWYRQALGQGPEFLTYFNYEAQQDKSGLPNDRFSAERPEGSISTLTIQRTEQRDSAMYRCASSRGLAGSETQYFGPGTRLLVL.

This sequence joins TRBV5-4 and TRBJ2-1, with TRBD2 identical over 11 bases. CDR1 is SGHNT and CDR2 is YYREEE in the germline V gene (reference sequence). V shed 3 bases, J shed 1 base, and the junction held 12 bases outside the gene matches. This CDR3 contains 19 residues. The CDR3 bases are TGTGCCAGCAGCTCTCCGTTTTCTAGCGGGAGGAGGTCCTACAATGAGCAGTTCTTC. Translating it yields CASSSPFSSGRRSYNEQFF.

This chain's CDR3 is CASSFGEKLFF. The DNA for the CDR3 is TGTGCCAGCAGTTTTGGTGAAAAACTGTTTTTT. The chain combines TRBV28 with TRBJ1-4; D not certain. The CDR3 covers 11 residues. Germline V gene lookup returns CDR1 MDHEN and CDR2 SYDVKM. Trimming left V 3 bases short and J 7 bases short, with 3 bases between.

The rearrangement joins TRBV9 to TRBJ2-1; D is unresolved. Trimming removed 6 bases at V and 7 bases at J, with 20 bases between. This CDR3 is 15 amino acids long. The germline V gene has CDR1 SGDLS and CDR2 YYNGEE. This CDR3 reads CASTPFDSGLNEQFF. The DNA of the CDR3 is TGTGCCAGCACCCCCTTCGATAGTGGGTTGAATGAGCAGTTCTTC.

This clone has more than one count but fewer than ten. The genes are TRBV9 and TRBJ1-1; possibly TRBD1 for D (5 bases). Germline assignment: CDR1 SGDLS and CDR2 YYNGEE. Trimming removed 3 bases from V and 1 base from J, with 13 bases in between. The CDR3 spans 15 residues. In DNA, the CDR3 is TGTGCCAGCAGCGCTGGGACCCTAGGGAACACTGAAGCTTTCTTT. As protein: CASSAGTLGNTEAFF. The entire variable domain, with the rest obtained from reference TRBV9 and TRBJ1-1, is as follows: DSGVTQTPKHLITATGQRVTLRCSPRSGDLSVYWYQQSLDQGLQFLIQYYNGEERAKGNILERFSAQQFPDLHSELNLSSLELGDSALYFCASSAGTLGNTEAFFGQGTRLTVV.

The chain joins TRBV9 to TRBJ2-2; tentatively, D is TRBD2 (5 bases). Between the trimmed V and J ends, which lost 5 bases and 0 bases, there was a span of 11 bases. In germline, CDR1 is SGDLS, CDR2 YYNGEE. This CDR3 contains 15 residues. The CDR3 reads CASRAADSNTGELFF. DNA for the CDR3: TGTGCCAGCAGAGCAGCGGATTCGAACACCGGGGAGCTGTTTTTT.

The V gene is TRBV7-8, the J gene TRBJ2-7; 10 bases are a match to TRBD1. J gave up 2 bases and V 4 bases, and 5 bases lay outside the gene matches. Per germline, CDR1 SGHVS and CDR2 FQNEAQ. The CDR3 extends over 15 amino acids. CDR3 sequence reads: CASSSPGQGPYEQYF. DNA of the CDR3: TGTGCCAGCAGCTCCCCGGGACAGGGGCCCTACGAGCAGTACTTC.

The chain couples TRBV4-1 to TRBJ1-4, with a tentative D call TRBD1 (6 bases). Per germline, CDR1 MGHRA and CDR2 YSYEKL. Trimming stripped 2 bases from V and 0 bases from J, with 13 bases between. The CDR3 covers 17 residues. CDR3 sequence: CASSQIGHRATNEKLFF. The CDR3 DNA reads as TGCGCCAGCAGCCAAATCGGGCACAGGGCAACTAATGAAAAACTGTTTTTT.

The J gene is TRBJ1-5, the V gene TRBV9; D gene uncertain. Deletions cut 0 bases from V and 0 bases from J, with 22 bases between. CDR3 length equals 20 residues. Germline CDR1 SGDLS, CDR2 YYNGEE. In DNA, the CDR3 is TGTGCCAGCAGCGTAGATATCATGAGACAATCAGCTTATAGCAATCAGCCCCAGCATTTT. It yields the protein CASSVDIMRQSAYSNQPQHF. Drawing the rest from reference TRBV9 and TRBJ1-5, the complete variable domain is DSGVTQTPKHLITATGQRVTLRCSPRSGDLSVYWYQQSLDQGLQFLIQYYNGEERAKGNILERFSAQQFPDLHSELNLSSLELGDSALYFCASSVDIMRQSAYSNQPQHFGDGTRLSIL.

As DNA, the CDR3 is TGTGCCAGCACCATCGTAGGGGGTGGGATAGCCAAAAACATTCAGTACTTC. It codes for CASTIVGGGIAKNIQYF. V and J are TRBV5-6 and TRBJ2-4; D is possibly TRBD1 (6 bases). Germline V gene sequence: CDR1 SGHDT, CDR2 YYEEEE. V gave up 6 bases and J gave up 0 bases, with 19 bases separating them. This CDR3 has 17 residues.

The rearrangement links TRBV24-1 to TRBJ2-1; D possibly corresponds to TRBD2 (6 bases). The CDR3 has 17 amino acids. Looked up from germline, CDR1 is KGHDR and CDR2 is SFDVKD. V was cut by 0 bases and J by 0 bases, with 11 bases left in between. CDR3 sequence (DNA): TGTGCCACCAGTGATTTGACTAGCCGTAGCTCCTACAATGAGCAGTTCTTC. It is translated as CATSDLTSRSSYNEQFF.

The chain has TRBV3-1 (or the pseudogene TRBV3-2) and TRBJ1-4; tentatively, D is TRBD1 (6 bases). Looked up from germline, CDR1 is LGHDT and CDR2 is YNNKEL (reference sequence). Trimming stripped 2 bases from V and 0 bases from J, with 13 bases between. The CDR3 is 17 residues long. The chain's CDR3 is CASSQWGAGATNEKLFF. CDR3 coding DNA: TGTGCCAGCAGCCAATGGGGGGCAGGGGCAACTAATGAAAAACTGTTTTTT.

The CDR3 spells CASSPRGRPEAKNIQYF. CDR3 nucleotide sequence: TGTGCCAGCAGCCCTAGAGGGAGACCCGAAGCCAAAAACATTCAGTACTTC. V usage is TRBV9 and J usage is TRBJ2-4; D might be TRBD2 (5 bases). Trimming took 4 bases from V and 0 from J, leaving 17 bases between them. Germline V lookup: CDR1 SGDLS, CDR2 YYNGEE. This CDR3 has 17 residues.

The chain couples TRBV14 to TRBJ2-7; 7 nucleotides line up with TRBD2. The CDR3 has 15 amino acids. Trimming cost V 3 bases and J 6 bases; bases outside gene matches: 11. Per germline, CDR1 SGHDN and CDR2 FVKESK. The CDR3 spells CASSQLSGGPGEQYF. The CDR3 nucleotides are TGTGCCAGCAGCCAGTTGTCGGGAGGTCCTGGCGAGCAGTACTTC.